This T cell receptor beta chain was obtained from a study of cytomegalovirus exposure and HLA in healthy donors. Study in general: Within the Caucasian-associated ancestry cluster were roughly 81% of the 350 to 400 genotyped donors.

In germline, CDR1 is ENHRY, CDR2 SYGVKD. Trimming stripped 4 bases from V and 3 bases from J, with 22 bases between. CDR3 length equals 19 residues. On this clone: Its antigen is not identified.

Study results and caveats: Prior analysis indicated that the majority of TCR beta V segments exhibited productivity approximately 90% or approximately 30% of the time. Published work reported that the classifier diagnosed cytomegalovirus status with high specificity and sensitivity.

The PCR contained 60 Vbeta and 13 Jbeta primers. Produced via immunoSEQ multiplex PCR; TCRdb's table is partial and in-frame only. The table includes about 100,000 clones, around four fifths detected once. Sequenced input: PBMCs. This chain joins TRBV10-3 and TRBJ2-6; the D gene is possibly TRBD1 (6 bases). The clonotype was recovered from a middle-aged woman in good health and CMV-seronegative. Here the CDR3 DNA reads TGTGCCATCAGTGTCATCAGGGGCACAGGACACAGTGGGGCCAACGTCCTGACTTTC. Residues: CAISVIRGTGHSGANVLTF.